This T cell receptor (beta chain) appears in the sequencing data of a study of identical twins. Overall study findings and caveats: The study reached conclusions through statistical analysis that was cross-sectional, not following the same donors.

A universal primer site arose from template switching, and cDNA bore unique molecular identifiers. TCRdb re-called the 5' RACE reads with MiXCR, one entry per CDR3 protein. Of roughly 770,000 distinct CDR3 sequences listed, 15% to 20% are singletons. Germline assignment: CDR1 SGHKS and CDR2 YYEKEE (reference sequence). The CDR3 covers 16 residues. With 4 bases removed from V and 0 bases from J, the gap between germline ends came to 14 bases. On this clonotype itself: Its antigen remains unknown.

The data also belong to a second study, concerning T cells expressing NK-cell markers. That paper states: Restricting sorting to alpha-beta TCR T cells was achieved in several experiments by an anti-gamma-delta TCR antibody.

The TCR sequence derives from a woman between 18 and 29 years old in good health. What was sequenced was PBMCs. V gene TRBV5-5 combines with J gene TRBJ2-1; D is unresolved. Here the CDR3 reads CASSPRIRASYNEQFF. CDR3 nucleotides: TGTGCCAGCAGCCCTCGGATTCGAGCCTCCTACAATGAGCAGTTCTTC.